This T cell receptor beta chain was captured by sequencing in a study of cytomegalovirus exposure and HLA in healthy donors. General study findings and limits: Listed as cytomegalovirus-associated were about 160 TCR beta chains.

Sequenced by immunoSEQ multiplex PCR; TCRdb stores in-frame clones only, minus some. The sample consists of roughly 130,000 clones, more than 70% of them appearing once. The V and J ends lost 1 base and 6 bases respectively, with 13 bases between them. This CDR3 region has 15 residues. Germline CDR1 and CDR2: MGHRA and YSYEKL. As concerns this clone: Its cognate antigen is unknown.

The clonotype was recovered from a man aged 25 to 45 in good health and CMV-seronegative. Source material: PBMCs. This chain connects TRBV4-1 to TRBJ1-5; perhaps TRBD1 as D (6 bases). CDR3 sequence: CASSQAPGAGQPQHF. DNA for the CDR3: TGCGCCAGCAGCCAAGCCCCAGGGGCGGGTCAGCCCCAGCATTTT.